A selection of T cell receptor beta chains follows, all from one sample in a study of T cells in Graves' hyperthyroidism and ophthalmopathy. TCRdb reprocessed the multiplex PCR reads with MiXCR, giving one entry per CDR3 protein. The sample has a few hundred thousand distinct CDR3 sequences, 40% to 50% seen once. The sample consisted of peripheral blood or thyroid tissue (not recorded which). The source is an adult woman with Graves' disease, either hyperthyroidism or ophthalmopathy (not recorded which). Each CDR3 is given with its conserved first and last residue. Each record gives: D gene, V gene, J gene, clone size, CDR3 protein, CDR3 DNA. D genes are given only for firm matches. Not every row has a clone size; where given, it reads once, few, many or a size class.

>-|TRBV11-2|TRBJ2-5|few
CASSLWVAVGTQYF
TGTGCCAGCAGCTTGTGGGTAGCGGTGGGGACCCAGTACTTC
>-|TRBV5-1|TRBJ1-1|-
CASSLGSAFF
TGCGCCAGCAGCTTGGGTTCGGCTTTCTTT
>TRBD2|TRBV6-6|TRBJ2-7|-
CASSYSTSGPYEQYF
TGTGCCAGCAGTTACTCGACTAGCGGGCCCTACGAGCAGTACTTC
>-|TRBV20-1|TRBJ1-6|many
CSANPGGPYNSPLHF
TGCAGTGCTAACCCCGGTGGGCCCTATAATTCACCCCTCCACTTT
>TRBD1|TRBV5-5|TRBJ1-2|-
CASSSGTGFGGYTF
TGTGCCAGCAGCTCCGGGACAGGGTTTGGTGGCTACACCTTC
>-|TRBV6-2/TRBV6-3|TRBJ2-7|few
CATNQGYEQYF
TGTGCCACCAACCAGGGCTACGAGCAGTACTTC
>-|TRBV20-1|TRBJ2-5|-
CSARGFQETQYF
TGCAGTGCTAGAGGTTTTCAAGAGACCCAGTACTTC
>TRBD2|TRBV29-1|TRBJ2-7|many
CSVALADWEEQYF
TGCAGCGTTGCTCTAGCGGATTGGGAAGAGCAGTACTTC
>-|TRBV10-3|TRBJ1-4|many
CAISVDHQEKLFF
TGTGCCATCAGTGTGGACCATCAGGAAAAACTGTTTTTT
>-|TRBV29-1|TRBJ1-1|-
CSVSGSAEAFF
TGCAGCGTCTCAGGGTCCGCTGAAGCTTTCTTT